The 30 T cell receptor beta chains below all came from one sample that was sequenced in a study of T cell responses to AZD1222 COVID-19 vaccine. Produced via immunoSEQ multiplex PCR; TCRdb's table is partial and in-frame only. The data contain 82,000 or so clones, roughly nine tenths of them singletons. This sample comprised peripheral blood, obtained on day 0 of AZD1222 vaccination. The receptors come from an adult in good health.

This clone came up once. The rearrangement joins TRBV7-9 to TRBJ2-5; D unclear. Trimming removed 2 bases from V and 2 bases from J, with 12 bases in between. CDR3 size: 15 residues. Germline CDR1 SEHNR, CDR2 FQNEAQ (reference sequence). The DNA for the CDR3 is TGTGCCAGCAGCTTAAGTTTTTATGGACAAGAGACCCAGTACTTC. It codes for CASSLSFYGQETQYF.

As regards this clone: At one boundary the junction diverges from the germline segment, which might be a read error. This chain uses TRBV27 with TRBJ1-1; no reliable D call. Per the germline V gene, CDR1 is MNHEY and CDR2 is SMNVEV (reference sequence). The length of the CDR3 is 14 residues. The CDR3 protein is CTSSSRTANTEAFF. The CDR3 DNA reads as TGTACCAGCAGTTCCCGGACGGCGAACACTGAAGCTTTCTTT.

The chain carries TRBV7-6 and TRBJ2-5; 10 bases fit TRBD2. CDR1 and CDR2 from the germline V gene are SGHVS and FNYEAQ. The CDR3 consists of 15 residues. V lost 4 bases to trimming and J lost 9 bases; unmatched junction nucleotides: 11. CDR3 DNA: TGTGCCAGCAGCTCCGGACTAGCGGAAACCAGGGCCCAGTACTTC. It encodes CASSSGLAETRAQYF.

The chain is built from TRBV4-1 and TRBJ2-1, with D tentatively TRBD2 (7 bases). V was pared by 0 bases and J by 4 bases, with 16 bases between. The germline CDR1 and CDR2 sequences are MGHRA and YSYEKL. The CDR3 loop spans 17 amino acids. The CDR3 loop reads CASSQEAGGGSYNEQFF. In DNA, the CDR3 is TGCGCCAGCAGCCAAGAAGCGGGCGGGGGCTCATACAATGAGCAGTTCTTC.

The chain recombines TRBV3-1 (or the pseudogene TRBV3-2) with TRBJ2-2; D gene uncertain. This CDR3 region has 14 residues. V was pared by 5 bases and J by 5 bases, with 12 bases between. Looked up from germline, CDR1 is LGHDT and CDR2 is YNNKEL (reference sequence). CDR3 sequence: CASSNRDLTGELFF. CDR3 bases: TGTGCCAGCAGCAACCGAGACCTTACCGGGGAGCTGTTTTTT.

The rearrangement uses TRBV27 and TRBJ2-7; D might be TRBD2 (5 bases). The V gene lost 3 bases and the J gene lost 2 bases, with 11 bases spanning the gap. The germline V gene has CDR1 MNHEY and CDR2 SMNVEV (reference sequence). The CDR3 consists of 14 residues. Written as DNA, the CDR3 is TGTGCCAGCAGTTTTCGCGGGCAGACCTACGAGCAGTACTTC. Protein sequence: CASSFRGQTYEQYF.

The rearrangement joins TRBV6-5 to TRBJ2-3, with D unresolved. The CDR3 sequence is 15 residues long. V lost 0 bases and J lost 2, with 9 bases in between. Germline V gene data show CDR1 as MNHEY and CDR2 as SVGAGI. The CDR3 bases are TGTGCCAGCAGTTACTCGGCAGGCTCCACAGATACGCAGTATTTT. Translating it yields CASSYSAGSTDTQYF.

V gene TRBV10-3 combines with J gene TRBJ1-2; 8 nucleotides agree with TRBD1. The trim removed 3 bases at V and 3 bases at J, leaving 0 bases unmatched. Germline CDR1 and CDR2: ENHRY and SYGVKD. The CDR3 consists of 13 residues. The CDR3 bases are TGTGCCATCAGTGAACAGGGGGACTATGGCTACACCTTC. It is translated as CAISEQGDYGYTF.

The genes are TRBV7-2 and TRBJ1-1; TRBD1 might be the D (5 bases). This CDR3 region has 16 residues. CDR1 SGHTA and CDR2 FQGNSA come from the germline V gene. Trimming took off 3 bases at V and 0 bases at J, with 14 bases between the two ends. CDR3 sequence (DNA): TGTGCCAGCAGCTTTAGTTTGGACATTATGAACACTGAAGCTTTCTTT. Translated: CASSFSLDIMNTEAFF.

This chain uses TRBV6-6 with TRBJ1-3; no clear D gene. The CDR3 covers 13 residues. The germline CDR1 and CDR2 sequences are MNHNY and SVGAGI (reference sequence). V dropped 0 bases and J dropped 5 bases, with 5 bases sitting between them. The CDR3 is CASSYSIRNTIYF. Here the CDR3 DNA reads TGTGCCAGCAGTTACTCGATCAGAAACACCATATATTTT.

The chain's CDR3 is CASSLEQPGSGNTIYF. Written as DNA, the CDR3 is TGTGCCAGCAGTTTAGAGCAGCCTGGCTCTGGAAACACCATATATTTT. This rearrangement joins TRBV27 to TRBJ1-3; no clear D. This CDR3 comprises 16 residues. Germline CDR1 and CDR2: MNHEY and SMNVEV (reference sequence). Between the trimmed V and J ends, which lost 2 bases and 0 bases, there was a span of 11 bases.

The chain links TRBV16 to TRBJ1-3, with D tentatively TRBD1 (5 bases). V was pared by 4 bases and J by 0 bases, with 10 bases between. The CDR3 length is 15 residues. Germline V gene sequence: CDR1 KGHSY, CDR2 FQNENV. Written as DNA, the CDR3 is TGTGCCAGCAGCCGAGCAGGGAGCTCTGGAAACACCATATATTTT. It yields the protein CASSRAGSSGNTIYF.

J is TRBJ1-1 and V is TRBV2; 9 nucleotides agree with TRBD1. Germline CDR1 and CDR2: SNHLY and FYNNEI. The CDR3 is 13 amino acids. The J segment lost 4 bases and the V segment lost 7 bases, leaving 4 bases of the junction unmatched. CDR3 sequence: CASKMDRGTEAFF. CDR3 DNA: TGTGCCAGCAAAATGGACAGGGGCACTGAAGCTTTCTTT.

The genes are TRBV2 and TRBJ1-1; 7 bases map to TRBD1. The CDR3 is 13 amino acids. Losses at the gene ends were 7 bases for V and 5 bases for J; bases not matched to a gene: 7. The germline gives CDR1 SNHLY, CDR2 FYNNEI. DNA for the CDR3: TGTGCCAGCAAGGGACAGCTCGGAACTGAAGCTTTCTTT. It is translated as CASKGQLGTEAFF.

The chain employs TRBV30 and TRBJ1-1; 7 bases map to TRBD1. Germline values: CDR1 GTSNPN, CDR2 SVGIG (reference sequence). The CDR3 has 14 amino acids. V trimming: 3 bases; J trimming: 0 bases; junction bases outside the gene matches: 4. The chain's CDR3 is CAWRETGLNTEAFF. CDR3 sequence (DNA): TGTGCCTGGAGGGAGACAGGGTTGAACACTGAAGCTTTCTTT.

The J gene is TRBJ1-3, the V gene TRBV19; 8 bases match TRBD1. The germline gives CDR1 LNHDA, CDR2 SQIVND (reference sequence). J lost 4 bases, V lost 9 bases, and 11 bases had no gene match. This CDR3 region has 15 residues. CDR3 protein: CASGDRSVFGNTIYF. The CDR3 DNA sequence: TGTGCCAGCGGGGACAGGTCCGTCTTCGGAAACACCATATATTTT.

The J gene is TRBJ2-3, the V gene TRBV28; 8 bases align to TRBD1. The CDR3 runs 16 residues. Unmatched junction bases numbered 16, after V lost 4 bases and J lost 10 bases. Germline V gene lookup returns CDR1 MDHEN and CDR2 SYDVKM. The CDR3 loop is CASSSPGTGQLMAQYF. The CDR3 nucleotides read TGTGCCAGCAGTTCCCCCGGGACAGGACAGCTCATGGCGCAGTATTTT.

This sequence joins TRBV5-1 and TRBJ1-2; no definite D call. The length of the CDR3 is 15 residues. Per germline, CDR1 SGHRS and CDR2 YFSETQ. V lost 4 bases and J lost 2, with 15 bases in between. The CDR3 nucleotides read TGCGCCAGCAGCACCAAGACGGGTGGGAACTATGGCTACACCTTC. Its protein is CASSTKTGGNYGYTF.

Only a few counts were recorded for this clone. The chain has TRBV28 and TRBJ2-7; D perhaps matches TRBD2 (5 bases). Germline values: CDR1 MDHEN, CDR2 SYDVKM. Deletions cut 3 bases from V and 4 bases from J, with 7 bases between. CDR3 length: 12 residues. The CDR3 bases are TGTGCCAGCAGTTTCCTAGCTTACGAGCAGTACTTC. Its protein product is CASSFLAYEQYF.

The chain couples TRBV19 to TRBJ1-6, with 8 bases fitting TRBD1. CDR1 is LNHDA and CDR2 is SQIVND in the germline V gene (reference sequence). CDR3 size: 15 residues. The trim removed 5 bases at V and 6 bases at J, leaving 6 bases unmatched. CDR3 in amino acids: CASSPQGALNSPLHF. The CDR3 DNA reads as TGTGCCAGTAGTCCTCAGGGGGCCCTTAATTCACCCCTCCACTTT.

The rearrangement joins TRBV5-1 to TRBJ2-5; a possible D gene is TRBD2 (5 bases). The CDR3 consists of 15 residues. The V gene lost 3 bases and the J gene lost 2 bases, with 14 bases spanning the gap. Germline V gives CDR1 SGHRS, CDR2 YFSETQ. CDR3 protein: CASSSAGTPQETQYF. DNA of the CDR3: TGCGCCAGCAGCTCGGCGGGCACTCCGCAAGAGACCCAGTACTTC.

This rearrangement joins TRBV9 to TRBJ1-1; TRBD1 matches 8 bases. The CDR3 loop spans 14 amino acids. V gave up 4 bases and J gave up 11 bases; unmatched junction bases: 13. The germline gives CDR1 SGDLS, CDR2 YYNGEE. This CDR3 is CASSFTATGARAFF. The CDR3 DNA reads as TGTGCCAGCAGCTTCACTGCGACAGGGGCAAGGGCTTTCTTT.

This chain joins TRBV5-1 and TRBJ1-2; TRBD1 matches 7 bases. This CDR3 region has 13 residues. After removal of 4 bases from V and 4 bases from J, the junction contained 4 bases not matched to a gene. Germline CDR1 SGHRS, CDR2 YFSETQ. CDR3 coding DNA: TGCGCCAGCAGCCCGGGACAGCCCTATGGCTACACCTTC. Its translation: CASSPGQPYGYTF.

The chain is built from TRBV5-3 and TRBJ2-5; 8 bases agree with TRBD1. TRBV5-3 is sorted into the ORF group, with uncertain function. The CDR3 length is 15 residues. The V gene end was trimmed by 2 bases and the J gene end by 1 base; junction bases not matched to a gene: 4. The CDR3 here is CARSLDRGVQETQYF. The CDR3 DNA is TGTGCCAGAAGCTTAGACAGGGGCGTCCAAGAGACCCAGTACTTC.

CDR3 in amino acids: CASTSRGTEAFF. DNA for the CDR3: TGTGCCAGCACGTCCCGGGGCACTGAAGCTTTCTTT. The V call is TRBV3-1 (or the pseudogene TRBV3-2), the J call TRBJ1-1, with D unclear. Trimming cost V 7 bases and J 4 bases, with 10 bases left between them. Germline V lookup: CDR1 LGHDT, CDR2 YNNKEL (reference sequence). The CDR3 length is 12 residues.

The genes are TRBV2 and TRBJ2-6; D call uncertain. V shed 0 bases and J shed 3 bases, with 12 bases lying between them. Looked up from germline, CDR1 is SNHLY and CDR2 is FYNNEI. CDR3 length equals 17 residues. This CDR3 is CASSEALMSRGANVLTF. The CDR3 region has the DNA TGTGCCAGCAGTGAAGCGCTAATGTCACGTGGGGCCAACGTCCTGACTTTC.

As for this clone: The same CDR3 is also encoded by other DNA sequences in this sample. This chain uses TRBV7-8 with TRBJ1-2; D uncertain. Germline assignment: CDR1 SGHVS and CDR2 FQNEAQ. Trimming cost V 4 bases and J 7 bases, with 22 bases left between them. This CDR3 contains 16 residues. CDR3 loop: CASSSTYGVTASGYTF. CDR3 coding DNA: TGTGCCAGCAGCTCCACCTACGGGGTAACGGCGTCTGGCTACACCTTC.

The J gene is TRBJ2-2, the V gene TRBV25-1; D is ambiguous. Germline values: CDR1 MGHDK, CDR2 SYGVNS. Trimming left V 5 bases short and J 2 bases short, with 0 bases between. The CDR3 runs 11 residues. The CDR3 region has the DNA TGTGCCAGCAGTAACACCGGGGAGCTGTTTTTT. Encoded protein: CASSNTGELFF.

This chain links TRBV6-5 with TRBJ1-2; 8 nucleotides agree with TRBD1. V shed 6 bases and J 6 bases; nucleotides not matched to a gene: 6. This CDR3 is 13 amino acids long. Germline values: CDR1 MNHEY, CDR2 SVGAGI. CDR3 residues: CASRADRVNGYTF. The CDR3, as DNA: TGTGCCAGCAGAGCGGACAGGGTTAATGGCTACACCTTC.

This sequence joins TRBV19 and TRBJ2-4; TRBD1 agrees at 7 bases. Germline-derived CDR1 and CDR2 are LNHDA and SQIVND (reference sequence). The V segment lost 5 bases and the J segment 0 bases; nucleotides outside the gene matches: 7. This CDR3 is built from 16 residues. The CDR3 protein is CASSSGTELAKNIQYF. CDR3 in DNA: TGTGCCAGTAGTTCCGGGACAGAGCTAGCCAAAAACATTCAGTACTTC.